This TCR beta chain came from a study of blood T cell repertoires in COVID-19. The CDR3 has 15 amino acids. Trimming cost V 0 bases and J 1 base, with 9 bases left between them. Germline CDR1 SGHDT, CDR2 YYEEEE. As originally analysed: Reference gene primers were amplified, and this amplification served to estimate nucleated cell counts. Profiling relied on immunoSEQ multiplex PCR, and the TCRdb table lists in-frame clones only, not all of them. V, J and clone size were drawn from that table, and D and trimming were deduced from the DNA. The data contain tens of thousands of clones, more than 75% of them singletons.

The chain has TRBV5-6 and TRBJ2-3; D gene uncertain. Sequencing was performed on peripheral blood. This sequence originates from a man between 60 and 70 years old with active COVID-19. CDR3 in amino acids: CASSLGALGTDTQYF. DNA for the CDR3: TGTGCCAGCAGCTTGGGGGCGCTTGGCACAGATACGCAGTATTTT.